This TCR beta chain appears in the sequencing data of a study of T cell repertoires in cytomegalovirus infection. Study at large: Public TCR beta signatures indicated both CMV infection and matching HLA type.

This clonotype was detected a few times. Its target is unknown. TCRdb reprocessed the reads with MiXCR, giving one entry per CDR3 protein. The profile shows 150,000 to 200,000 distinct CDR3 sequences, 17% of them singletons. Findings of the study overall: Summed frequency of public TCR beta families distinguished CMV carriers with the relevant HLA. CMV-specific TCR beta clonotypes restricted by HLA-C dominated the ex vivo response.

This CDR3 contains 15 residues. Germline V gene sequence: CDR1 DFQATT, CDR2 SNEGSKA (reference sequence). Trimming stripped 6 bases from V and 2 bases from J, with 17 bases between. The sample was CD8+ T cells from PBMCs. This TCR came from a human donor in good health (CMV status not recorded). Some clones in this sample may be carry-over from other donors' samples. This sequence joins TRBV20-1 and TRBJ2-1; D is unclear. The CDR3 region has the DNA TGCAGTGCCAAAGGACGGGCAGTCGCCTACAATGAGCAGTTCTTC. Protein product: CSAKGRAVAYNEQFF.